Listed below are T cell receptor beta chains from one sample, sequenced in a study of T cell responses to AZD1222 COVID-19 vaccine. Profiled with immunoSEQ multiplex PCR; TCRdb holds only in-frame clones, not every one. Of about 83,000 clones in the sample, more than 75% were seen once. The sequencing used peripheral blood, collected on day 0 of MenACWY control vaccination. These receptors all come from an adult in good health. Both conserved end residues are part of each CDR3. A D gene is named only where the DNA matches it firmly. Size values are once, few and many counts, or a class for expanded clones, and some rows have none.

D gene,clone size,V gene,J gene,CDR3 DNA,CDR3 protein
-,-,TRBV4-1,TRBJ2-7,TGCGCCAGCAGCCAAAATCCTACCTGGGACCACTCCTACGAGCAGTACTTC,CASSQNPTWDHSYEQYF
TRBD1,-,TRBV6-6,TRBJ2-5,TGTGCCAGCAGTTACGGACAGGCATTACTCCAAGAGACCCAGTACTTC,CASSYGQALLQETQYF
TRBD2,-,TRBV15,TRBJ2-1,TGTGCCACCAGCAGGGAACAGGGACTAGGCTACAATGAGCAGTTCTTC,CATSREQGLGYNEQFF
-,once,TRBV4-1,TRBJ2-7,TGCGCCAGCAGCCAAGGAGGCCTCGAGCAGTACTTC,CASSQGGLEQYF
-,-,TRBV28,TRBJ2-4,TGTGCCAGCAGTTCGGGGGCGTCGGCGGACATTCAGTACTTC,CASSSGASADIQYF
-,-,TRBV7-2,TRBJ2-7,TGTGCCAGCAGCTTAGATCCAGGTTCGGGCGAGCAGTACTTC,CASSLDPGSGEQYF
-,-,TRBV27,TRBJ1-6,TGTGCCAGCAGAGAGAAGAGTCAGCCCTATAATTCACCCCTCCACTTT,CASREKSQPYNSPLHF
TRBD2,-,TRBV18,TRBJ2-1,TGTGCCAGCTCATCCCCCGGGACTAGTACCAATGAGCAGTTCTTC,CASSSPGTSTNEQFF
TRBD2,-,TRBV5-1,TRBJ2-7,TGCGCCAGCAGCTTGGATCCTCCGGGACTAGCGGGAGCCGACGAGCAGTACTTC,CASSLDPPGLAGADEQYF
TRBD2,-,TRBV19,TRBJ2-1,TGTGCCAGTAGTACCCTCACTTGGACTAGCGGAGTTGGGAATGGGTCTGAGCAGTTCTTC,CASSTLTWTSGVGNGSEQFF
-,once,TRBV5-8,TRBJ1-1,TGTGCCAGCAGCTTGGAACTCGGGGCCGGGAACACTGAAGCTTTCTTT,CASSLELGAGNTEAFF
-,-,TRBV19,TRBJ2-1,TGTGCCAGTAGTACGAATATGGCCAGCTCCTACAATGAGCAGTTCTTC,CASSTNMASSYNEQFF